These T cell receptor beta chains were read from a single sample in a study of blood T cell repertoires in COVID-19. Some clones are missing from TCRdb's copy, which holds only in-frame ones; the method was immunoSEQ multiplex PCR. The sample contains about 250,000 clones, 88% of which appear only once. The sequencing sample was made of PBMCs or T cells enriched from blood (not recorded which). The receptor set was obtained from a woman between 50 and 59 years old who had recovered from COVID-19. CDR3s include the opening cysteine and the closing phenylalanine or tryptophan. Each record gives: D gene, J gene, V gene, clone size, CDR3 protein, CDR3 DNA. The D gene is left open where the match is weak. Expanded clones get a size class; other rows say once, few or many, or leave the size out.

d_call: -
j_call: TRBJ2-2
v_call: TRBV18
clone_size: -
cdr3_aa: CASSQQSNTGELFF
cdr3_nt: TGTGCCAGCTCACAACAATCCAACACCGGGGAGCTGTTTTTT

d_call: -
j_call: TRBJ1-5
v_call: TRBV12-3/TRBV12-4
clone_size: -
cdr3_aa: CASMRQTHQPQHF
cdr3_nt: TGTGCCAGCATGAGACAGACTCATCAGCCCCAGCATTTT

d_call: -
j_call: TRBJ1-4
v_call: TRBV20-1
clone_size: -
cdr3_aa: CSAGRDEKLFF
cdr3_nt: TGCAGTGCTGGGAGAGATGAAAAACTGTTTTTT

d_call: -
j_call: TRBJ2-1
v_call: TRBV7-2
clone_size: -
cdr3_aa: CASSLGEASYNEQFF
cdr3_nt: TGTGCCAGCAGCCTGGGGGAGGCTTCCTACAATGAGCAGTTCTTC

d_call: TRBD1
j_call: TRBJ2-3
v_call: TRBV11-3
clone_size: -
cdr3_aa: CASSGRDSPTDTQYF
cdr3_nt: TGTGCCAGCAGCGGACGGGACAGCCCCACAGATACGCAGTATTTT

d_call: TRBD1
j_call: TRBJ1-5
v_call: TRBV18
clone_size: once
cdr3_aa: CASSPDAGTGVRRPQHF
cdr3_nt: TGTGCCAGCTCACCGGACGCCGGGACAGGGGTAAGACGGCCCCAGCATTTT

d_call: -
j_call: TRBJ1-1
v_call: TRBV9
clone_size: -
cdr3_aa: CASSVVSGTEAFF
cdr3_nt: TGTGCCAGCAGCGTAGTATCGGGGACTGAAGCTTTCTTT

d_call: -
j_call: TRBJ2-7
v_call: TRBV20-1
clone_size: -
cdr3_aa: CSARQGYEQYF
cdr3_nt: TGCAGTGCTAGACAGGGCTACGAGCAGTACTTC

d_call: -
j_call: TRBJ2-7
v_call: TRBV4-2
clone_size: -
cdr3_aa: CASSHSTSGDYEQYF
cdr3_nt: TGTGCCAGCAGCCATTCAACGTCAGGGGACTACGAGCAGTACTTC

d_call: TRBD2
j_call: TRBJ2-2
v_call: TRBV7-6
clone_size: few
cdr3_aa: CASSPDPSGFGELFF
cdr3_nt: TGTGCCAGCAGCCCAGATCCTAGCGGGTTTGGGGAGCTGTTTTTT

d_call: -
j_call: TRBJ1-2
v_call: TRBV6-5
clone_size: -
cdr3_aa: CASSRTVGGYTF
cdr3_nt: TGTGCCAGCAGCCGGACAGTAGGAGGCTACACCTTC

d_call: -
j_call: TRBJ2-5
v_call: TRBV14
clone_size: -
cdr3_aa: CASSQDRSPPSETQYF
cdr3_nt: TGTGCCAGCAGCCAAGATCGATCCCCCCCCAGTGAGACCCAGTACTTC

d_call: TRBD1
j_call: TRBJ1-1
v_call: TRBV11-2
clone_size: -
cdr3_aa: CASSWDRGGTEAFF
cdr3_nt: TGTGCCAGCAGCTGGGACAGGGGTGGCACTGAAGCTTTCTTT

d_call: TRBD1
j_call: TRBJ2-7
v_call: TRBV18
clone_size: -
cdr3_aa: CASSPGLGGQGMGEQYF
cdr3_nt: TGTGCCAGCTCACCCGGACTAGGGGGACAGGGGATGGGCGAGCAGTACTTC

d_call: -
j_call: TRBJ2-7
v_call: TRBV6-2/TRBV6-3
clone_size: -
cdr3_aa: CASSYTDYGEQYF
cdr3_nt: TGTGCCAGCAGTTACACGGACTATGGGGAGCAGTACTTC

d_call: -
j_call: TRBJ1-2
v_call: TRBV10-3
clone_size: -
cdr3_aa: CAISGTAGANYGYTF
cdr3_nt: TGTGCCATCAGTGGGACCGCGGGAGCTAACTATGGCTACACCTTC

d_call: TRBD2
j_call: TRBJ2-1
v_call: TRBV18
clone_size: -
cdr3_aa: CASSPPGLAKGNEQFF
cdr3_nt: TGTGCCAGCTCACCACCGGGACTAGCTAAGGGCAATGAGCAGTTCTTC

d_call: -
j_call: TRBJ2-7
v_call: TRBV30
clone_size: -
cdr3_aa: CAWSTTGGIRPYEQYF
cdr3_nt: TGTGCCTGGAGTACCACTGGCGGGATAAGACCCTACGAGCAGTACTTC

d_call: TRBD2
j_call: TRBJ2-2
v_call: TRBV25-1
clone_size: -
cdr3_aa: CASSGRSGSGTGELFF
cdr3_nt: TGTGCCAGCAGTGGCCGTAGCGGGAGCGGCACCGGGGAGCTGTTTTTT

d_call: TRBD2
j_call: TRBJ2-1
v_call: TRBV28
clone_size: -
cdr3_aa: CASTKTRLAGNEQFF
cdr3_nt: TGTGCCAGCACCAAAACCCGGCTAGCGGGAAATGAGCAGTTCTTC

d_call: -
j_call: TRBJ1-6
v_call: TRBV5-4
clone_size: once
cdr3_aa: CASSLDSNSPLHF
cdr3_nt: TGTGCCAGCAGCTTGGACAGTAATTCACCCCTCCACTTT

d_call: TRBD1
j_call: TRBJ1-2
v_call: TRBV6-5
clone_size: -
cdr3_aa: CASSYSRDRGRAGYTF
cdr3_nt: TGTGCCAGCAGTTACTCTCGGGACAGGGGGAGAGCTGGCTACACCTTC

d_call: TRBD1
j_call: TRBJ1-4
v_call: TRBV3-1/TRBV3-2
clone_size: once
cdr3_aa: CASSQDLTGVDEKLFF
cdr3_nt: TGTGCCAGCAGCCAAGACTTGACAGGGGTGGATGAAAAACTGTTTTTT

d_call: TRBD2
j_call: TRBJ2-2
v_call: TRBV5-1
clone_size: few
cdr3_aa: CASSLGTSGSRTGELFF
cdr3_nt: TGCGCCAGCAGCTTGGGAACTAGCGGGAGCAGAACCGGGGAGCTGTTTTTT

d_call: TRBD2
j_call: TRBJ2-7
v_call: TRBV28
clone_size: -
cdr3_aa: CASSLWGTGTRHEQYF
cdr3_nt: TGTGCCAGCAGTTTATGGGGGACCGGGACTAGGCATGAGCAGTACTTC

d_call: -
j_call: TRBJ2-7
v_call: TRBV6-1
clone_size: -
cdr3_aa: CASSQQGGGFYEQYF
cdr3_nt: TGTGCCAGCAGTCAACAGGGAGGGGGATTCTACGAGCAGTACTTC

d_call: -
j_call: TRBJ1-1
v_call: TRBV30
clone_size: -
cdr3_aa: CAWKGNLEAFF
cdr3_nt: TGTGCCTGGAAGGGGAACCTCGAAGCTTTCTTT

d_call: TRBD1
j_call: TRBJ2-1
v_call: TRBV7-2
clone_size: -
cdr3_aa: CASSIRQGFGYNEQFF
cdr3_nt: TGTGCCAGCAGCATCCGACAGGGTTTTGGCTACAATGAGCAGTTCTTC

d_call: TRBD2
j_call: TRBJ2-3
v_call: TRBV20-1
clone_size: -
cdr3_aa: CSASLSGRGSDTQYF
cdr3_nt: TGCAGTGCTAGTCTTAGCGGGAGAGGATCGGATACGCAGTATTTT

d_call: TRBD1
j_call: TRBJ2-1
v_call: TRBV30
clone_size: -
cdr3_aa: CAWGDRGVMNEQFF
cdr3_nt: TGTGCCTGGGGGGACAGGGGGGTTATGAATGAGCAGTTCTTC

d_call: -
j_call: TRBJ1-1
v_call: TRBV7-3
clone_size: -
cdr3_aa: CASSLTGGSNTEAFF
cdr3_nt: TGTGCCAGCAGCTTAACTGGAGGGTCGAACACTGAAGCTTTCTTT

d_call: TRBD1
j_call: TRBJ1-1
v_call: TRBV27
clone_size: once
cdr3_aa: CASSSGQGEGAFF
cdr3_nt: TGTGCCAGCAGTAGTGGACAGGGAGAGGGAGCTTTCTTT

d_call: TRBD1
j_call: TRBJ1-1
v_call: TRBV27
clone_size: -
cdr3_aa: CASSVWDRGLPDTEAFF
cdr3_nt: TGTGCCAGCAGTGTCTGGGACAGGGGGCTGCCGGACACTGAAGCTTTCTTT

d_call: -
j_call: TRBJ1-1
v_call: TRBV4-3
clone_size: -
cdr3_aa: CASSQDGVGGTEAFF
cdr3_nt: TGCGCCAGCAGCCAAGACGGGGTGGGCGGCACTGAAGCTTTCTTT

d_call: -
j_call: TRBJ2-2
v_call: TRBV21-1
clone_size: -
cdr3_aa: CASSEQGTGELFF
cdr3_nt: TGTGCCAGCAGCGAACAGGGCACCGGGGAGCTGTTTTTT

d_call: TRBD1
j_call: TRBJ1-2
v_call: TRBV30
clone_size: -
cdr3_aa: CAWTRGGAGSGYTF
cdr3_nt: TGTGCCTGGACCAGAGGGGGCGCGGGGTCGGGCTACACCTTC

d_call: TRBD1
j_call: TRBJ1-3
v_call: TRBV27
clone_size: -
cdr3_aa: CASSARQGSPGNTIYF
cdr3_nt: TGTGCCAGCAGTGCCCGACAGGGAAGCCCTGGAAACACCATATATTTT

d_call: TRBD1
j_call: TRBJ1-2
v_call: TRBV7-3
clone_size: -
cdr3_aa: CASSLNRGYGYTF
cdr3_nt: TGTGCCAGCAGCTTAAACAGGGGCTATGGCTACACCTTC

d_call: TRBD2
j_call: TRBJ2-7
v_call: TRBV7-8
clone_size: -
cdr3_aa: CASSRRGSSYEQYF
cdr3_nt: TGTGCCAGCAGCCGCCGCGGGAGCTCCTACGAGCAGTACTTC

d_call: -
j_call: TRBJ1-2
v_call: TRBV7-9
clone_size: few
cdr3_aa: CASSPRDGYYGYTF
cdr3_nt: TGTGCCAGCAGCCCCCGAGACGGGTACTATGGCTACACCTTC

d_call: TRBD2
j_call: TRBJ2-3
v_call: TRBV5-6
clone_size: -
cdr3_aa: CASSLRGAGRADTQYF
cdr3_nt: TGTGCCAGCAGCCTAAGGGGAGCGGGACGGGCAGATACGCAGTATTTT

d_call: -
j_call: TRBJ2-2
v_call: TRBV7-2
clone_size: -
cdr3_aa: CASSYRTLNTGELFF
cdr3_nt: TGTGCCAGCAGCTACCGGACTCTTAACACCGGGGAGCTGTTTTTT